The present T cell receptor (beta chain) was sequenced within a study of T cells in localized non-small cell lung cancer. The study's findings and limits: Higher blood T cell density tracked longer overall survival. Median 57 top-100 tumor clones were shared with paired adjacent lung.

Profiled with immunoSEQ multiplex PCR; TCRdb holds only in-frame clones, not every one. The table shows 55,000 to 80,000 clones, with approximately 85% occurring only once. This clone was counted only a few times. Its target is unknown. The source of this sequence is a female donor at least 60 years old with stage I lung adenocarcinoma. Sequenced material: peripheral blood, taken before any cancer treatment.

The CDR3 loop is CASSLGQGNNSPLHF. The CDR3 nucleotides are TGTGCCAGCAGCCTCGGACAGGGGAACAATTCACCCCTCCACTTT. The chain couples TRBV5-5 to TRBJ1-6; 9 bases fit TRBD1. With 4 bases clipped from V and 7 bases from J, the junction kept 6 bases outside the gene matches. CDR1 is SGHKS, CDR2 YYEKEE, per germline (reference sequence). The CDR3 is 15 amino acids.